This T cell receptor (beta chain) is from a study of neurological immune-mediated disorders. Notes on the study in general: Among expanded clones, no CDR3 amino acid sequences were shared across subjects, a pattern suggesting private repertoires in all groups.

This clonotype has only a few counts. Its specificity is not known. Likely a read error: the CDR3 ends without its conserved phenylalanine or tryptophan. The cDNA came from 5'RACE with 10-nucleotide random UMIs. The authors obtained over 180 million TCR-beta sequences from 15-18 subjects per sequencing run. One entry per CDR3 protein results from TCRdb running MiXCR on the 5' RACE reads. The sample has 20,000 to 25,000 distinct CDR3 sequences, roughly 7% seen once. From germline, CDR1 is SGHRS and CDR2 YFSETQ. The CDR3 sequence is 15 residues long. This clonotype originated in a woman between 35 and 50 years old in good health. The chain employs TRBV5-1 and TRBJ1-1, with D unresolved. The sample consisted of PBMCs. CDR3 DNA: TGTGCCAGCAGTGGAAGTGGAAAACTGAACACTGAAGCTTTCCTT. Encoded protein: CASSGSGKLNTEAFL.